These T cell receptor beta chains were read from a single sample in a study of cytomegalovirus exposure and HLA in healthy donors. The data were produced by immunoSEQ multiplex PCR, yet TCRdb's version contains in-frame clones alone and is incomplete. In the table there are 100,000 to 150,000 clones, 95% to 97% of which are singletons. The source material was PBMCs. These TCRs come from a man aged 18-30 years in good health and CMV-seronegative. Each CDR3 is given with its conserved first and last residue. A D gene is named only where the DNA matches it firmly. Not every row has a clone size; where given, it reads once, few, many or a size class.

d_call	clone_size	j_call	v_call	cdr3_nt	cdr3_aa
TRBD1	once	TRBJ2-7	TRBV9	TGTGCCAGCAGCGTAACAGGGACAGACTCCTACGAGCAGTACTTC	CASSVTGTDSYEQYF
-	-	TRBJ2-2	TRBV29-1	TGCAGCGTTGTGGAGACAGCGAACACCGGGGAGCTGTTTTTT	CSVVETANTGELFF
-	-	TRBJ2-7	TRBV30	TGTGCGCTTCGGCAGACTTACGAGCAGTACTTC	CALRQTYEQYF
-	-	TRBJ2-3	TRBV7-3	TGTGCCAGCAGCTTATGGGCCAGGGGTTCCACAGATACGCAGTATTTT	CASSLWARGSTDTQYF
-	-	TRBJ2-1	TRBV29-1	TGCAGCGTTGATCCAGCGTACAATGAGCAGTTCTTC	CSVDPAYNEQFF
-	-	TRBJ2-2	TRBV4-3	TGCGCCAGCAGCCAAGATTCATGGAACACCGGGGAGCTGTTTTTT	CASSQDSWNTGELFF
-	-	TRBJ2-7	TRBV2	TGTGCCAGCAGTGAAGTACGGAGAAGGGGTTCCTACGAGCAGTACTTC	CASSEVRRRGSYEQYF
-	few	TRBJ1-1	TRBV7-2	TGTGCCAGCAGCCCCCTCTCATGGAGCCTTGGCACTGAAGCTTTCTTT	CASSPLSWSLGTEAFF
-	-	TRBJ2-2	TRBV5-6	TGTGCCAGCAGCTTGGGACAGACCGGGGAGCTGTTTTTT	CASSLGQTGELFF
TRBD2	-	TRBJ2-1	TRBV9	TGTGCCAGCAGCGTGGGCGGGAGGGCCGGAAATGAGCAGTTCTTC	CASSVGGRAGNEQFF
-	-	TRBJ2-1	TRBV30	TGTGCCTGGAGTCCGAGAGGGAATGAGCAGTTCTTC	CAWSPRGNEQFF